Shown below are 14 T cell receptor beta chains from a single sample sequenced in a study of regulatory T cells in long-lasting Graves disease (dated by TCRdb to about 2021). The sample's time point label is to be understood as: newly diagnosed GD, antithyroid drugs for less than 3 months. For both TCR sequencing and RNA sequencing, RNA was extracted from PBMCs using TRIzol. The method behind the library was multiplex PCR. Sequencer: Illumina HiSeq 4000. iRepertoire HTBI primers and Arm-PCR amplification of CDR3 regions were used to construct TCR beta libraries. Through fastp at Q25 and MiXCR, TCRdb rebuilt clones from the public reads, retaining in-frame beta chains. When rows share a CDR3 protein, they turn into one entry using the most common DNA and genes. This sample comprises around 450,000 distinct CDR3 sequences, 14% to 15% of them detected only once. The ten largest clonotypes hold roughly 17% of the sample.

This same sample was also part of a study on T cells in Graves' hyperthyroidism and ophthalmopathy.

Sequencing was performed on peripheral blood mononuclear cells (PBMCs), taken at new diagnosis, from a patient treated with antithyroid drugs. Receptors were obtained from a woman aged 30 to 39 with Graves disease. Donor details come from another sample of the same person, matched by shared clones.

This sequence joins TRBV10-1 and TRBJ2-1; the match to TRBD2 covers 8 bases. CDR1 is WNHNN, CDR2 SYGVQD, per germline (reference sequence). The CDR3 is 17 residues long. Trimming at V came to 2 bases and at J to 7 bases, leaving 13 bases not matched to a gene. The CDR3 spells CASSEGGGPGGGNEQFF. The DNA of the CDR3 is TGCGCCAGCAGTGAGGGGGGTGGACCCGGGGGGGGAAATGAGCAGTTCTTC.

This clonotype was detected many times. This sequence joins TRBV11-2 and TRBJ2-1; no firm D call. The V gene's germline CDR1 is SGHAT and CDR2 FQNNGV. This CDR3 is 15 amino acids long. Trimming left V 0 bases short and J 0 bases short, with 6 bases between. CDR3 sequence: CASSLDGNSYNEQFF. DNA for the CDR3: TGTGCCAGCAGCTTAGATGGAAACTCCTACAATGAGCAGTTCTTC.

This clonotype was detected many times. This chain uses TRBV6-1 with TRBJ2-5, with a tentative D call TRBD2 (6 bases). Germline V lookup: CDR1 MNHNS, CDR2 SASEGT. CDR3 length: 13 amino acids. V was pared by 7 bases and J by 5 bases, with 14 bases between. The CDR3: CASTSNRGETQYF. The DNA of the CDR3 is TGTGCCAGCACCTCTAACCGGGGGGAGACCCAGTACTTC.

This clonotype was seen a handful of times. The chain couples TRBV5-1 to TRBJ2-1, with 14 bases that match TRBD2. Losses at the gene ends were 4 bases for V and 2 bases for J; bases not matched to a gene: 11. This CDR3 has 19 residues. In germline, CDR1 is SGHRS, CDR2 YFSETQ. This CDR3 reads CASSPLGTSGSLAYNEQFF. In DNA, the CDR3 is TGCGCCAGCAGCCCACTAGGGACTAGCGGGAGTTTGGCCTACAATGAGCAGTTCTTC.

This clonotype was found once. This chain uses TRBV6-1 with TRBJ2-2; D not certain. V was trimmed by 2 bases and J by 1 base, leaving 17 bases between them. Germline lookup yields CDR1 MNHNS and CDR2 SASEGT. The CDR3 contains 18 residues. The CDR3 protein is CASSEKSGFLRNTGELFF. Here the CDR3 DNA reads TGTGCCAGCAGTGAAAAGTCGGGCTTTCTCCGGAACACCGGGGAGCTGTTTTTT.

This clonotype has a handful of counts. The CDR3 DNA reads as TGTGCCAGCAGTTACGTCCCCCCCGGGTCGAGCTCCTACGAGCAGTACTTC. Its translation: CASSYVPPGSSSYEQYF. The chain uses TRBV6-5 and TRBJ2-7, with D uncertain. CDR3 length: 17 residues. Germline-derived CDR1 and CDR2 are MNHEY and SVGAGI. Trimming pared 2 bases from V and 0 bases from J, leaving 17 bases between.

As concerns this clonotype: One base away lies a much larger clone, so this may be a sequencing read error. The chain links TRBV18 to TRBJ2-5, with 8 nucleotides matching TRBD2. The J segment lost 4 bases and the V segment lost 1 base, leaving 8 bases of the junction unmatched. CDR1 and CDR2 (germline): KGHSH, LQKENI. The CDR3 covers 16 residues. The CDR3 bases are TGTGCCAGCTCACCACAGGCTGCGGGAGGTGGAGAGACCCAGTACTTC. Its translation: CASSPQAAGGGETQYF.

Of note for this clonotype: A much larger clone differs from this one at a single base, so this may be a read error. The J gene is TRBJ2-2, the V gene TRBV5-1; the D gene is possibly TRBD2 (6 bases). In germline, CDR1 is SGHRS, CDR2 YFSETQ. Deletions cut 1 base from V and 7 bases from J, with 17 bases between. The CDR3 is made up of 16 amino acids. CDR3 in amino acids: CASSLLEAGSIGELFF. For the CDR3, the DNA is TGCGCCAGCAGCTTGTTGGAAGCGGGCAGCATCGGGGAGCTGTTTTTT. Full variable domain (remainder filled in from reference TRBV5-1 and TRBJ2-2): KAGVTQTPRYLIKTRGQQVTLSCSPISGHRSVSWYQQTPGQGLQFLFEYFSETQRNKGNFPGRFSGRQFSNSRSEMNVSTLELGDSALYLCASSLLEAGSIGELFFGEGSRLTVL.

The V and J genes are TRBV19 and TRBJ2-1; D may correspond to TRBD1 or TRBD2 (5 bases each). Per germline, CDR1 LNHDA and CDR2 SQIVND (reference sequence). V lost 0 bases and J lost 5, with 11 bases in between. This CDR3 has 15 residues. CDR3 amino acids: CASSIEGTTDNEQFF. In DNA form, the CDR3 reads TGTGCCAGTAGTATAGAGGGGACCACAGACAATGAGCAGTTCTTC.

This clonotype has a single count. Possible read error: a much larger clone is one base away. The chain has TRBV20-1 and TRBJ2-7, with D tentatively TRBD1 or TRBD2 (6 bases each). The CDR3 is 16 residues long. Germline CDR1 reads DFQATT; CDR2 reads SNEGSKA (reference sequence). In DNA, the CDR3 is TGCAGTGCAACCGACAAGGGGGGAGCAAACTCCTACGAGCAGCACTTC. Amino acids: CSATDKGGANSYEQHF.

This clonotype has only a few counts. This chain joins TRBV28 and TRBJ1-1, with a weak D call TRBD1 (5 bases). Trimming shortened V by 2 bases and J by 1 base, and 8 bases separated the two germline ends. Germline assignment: CDR1 MDHEN and CDR2 SYDVKM. This CDR3 is built from 14 residues. This CDR3 reads CASSLETENTEAFF. DNA for the CDR3: TGTGCCAGCAGTTTAGAGACAGAGAACACTGAAGCTTTCTTT.

This clonotype has ten or more counts. This chain links TRBV11-3 with TRBJ2-4, with D perhaps assigned TRBD1 or TRBD2 (5 bases each). Germline lookup yields CDR1 SGHNT and CDR2 YENEEA. The V and J ends lost 3 bases and 6 bases respectively, with 27 bases between them. The CDR3 consists of 19 residues. Here the CDR3 reads CASSFGTFGTIAQLNIQYF. The CDR3 DNA follows: TGTGCCAGCAGCTTCGGTACCTTCGGGACCATCGCGCAGCTAAACATTCAGTACTTC.

This clonotype was observed a handful of times. The chain carries TRBV5-6 and TRBJ1-3, with a weak D call TRBD1 (5 bases). The CDR3 sequence is 14 residues long. Germline V CDR1 and CDR2: SGHDT, YYEEEE. V was clipped by 2 bases and J by 4 bases, with 10 bases between them. CDR3 sequence reads: CASSFGTQGNTIYF. In nucleotides, the CDR3 is TGTGCCAGCAGCTTTGGGACTCAGGGAAACACCATATATTTT.

In its sample, this clonotype was seen a few times. The DNA for the CDR3 is TGTGCCTGGAGCCCGGGACAGGGTGGGGGCACAGATACGCAGTATTTT. Protein sequence: CAWSPGQGGGTDTQYF. This chain connects TRBV30 to TRBJ2-3, with 9 bases matching TRBD1. The CDR3 extends over 16 amino acids. J was trimmed by 1 base and V by 3 bases; bases with no gene match: 8. Per the germline V gene, CDR1 is GTSNPN and CDR2 is SVGIG (reference sequence).